This TCR beta chain was retrieved from a study of blood T cell repertoires in COVID-19. Overall study: The study drew acute and convalescent COVID-19 samples from the United States, Italy and Spain. From T cells, B-cell-depleted T cells, or PBMCs came the material, which was cDNA or gDNA.

After removal of 4 bases from V and 1 base from J, the junction contained 18 bases not matched to a gene. This CDR3 contains 19 residues. CDR1 and CDR2 (germline): SGHTA, FQGNSA. The method was immunoSEQ multiplex PCR; TCRdb's version includes in-frame clones alone and lacks a portion of them. The sample holds tens of thousands of clones; approximately 81% are singletons and the top ten take about 20%. The sequencing input was peripheral blood. The receptor was isolated from a woman in her sixties or seventies with acute or convalescent COVID-19. V and J are TRBV7-2 and TRBJ2-7, with 8 bases that match TRBD2. CDR3 nucleotide sequence: TGTGCCAGCAGCTCCCTTCGGGGGGGTACCGGGACGGTATCCTACGAGCAGTACTTC. Translated, it gives CASSSLRGGTGTVSYEQYF.